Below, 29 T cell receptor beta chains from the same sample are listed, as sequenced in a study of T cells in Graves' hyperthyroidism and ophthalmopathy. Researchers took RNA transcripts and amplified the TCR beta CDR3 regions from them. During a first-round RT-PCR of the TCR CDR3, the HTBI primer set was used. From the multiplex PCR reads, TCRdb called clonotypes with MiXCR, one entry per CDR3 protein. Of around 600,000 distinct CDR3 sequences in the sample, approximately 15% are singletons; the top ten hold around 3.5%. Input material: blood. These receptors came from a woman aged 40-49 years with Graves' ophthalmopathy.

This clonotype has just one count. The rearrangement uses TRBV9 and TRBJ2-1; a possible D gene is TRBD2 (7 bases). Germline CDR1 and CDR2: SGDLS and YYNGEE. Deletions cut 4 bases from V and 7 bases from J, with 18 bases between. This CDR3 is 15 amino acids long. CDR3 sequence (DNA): TGTGCCAGCAGCATTCGACAAGGGGGAGGGAATGAGCAGTTCTTC. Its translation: CASSIRQGGGNEQFF.

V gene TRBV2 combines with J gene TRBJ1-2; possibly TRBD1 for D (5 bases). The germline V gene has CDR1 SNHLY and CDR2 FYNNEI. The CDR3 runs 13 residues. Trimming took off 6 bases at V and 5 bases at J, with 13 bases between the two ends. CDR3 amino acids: CASRAGTEYGYTF. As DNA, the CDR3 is TGTGCCAGCAGGGCCGGGACGGAATATGGCTACACCTTC.

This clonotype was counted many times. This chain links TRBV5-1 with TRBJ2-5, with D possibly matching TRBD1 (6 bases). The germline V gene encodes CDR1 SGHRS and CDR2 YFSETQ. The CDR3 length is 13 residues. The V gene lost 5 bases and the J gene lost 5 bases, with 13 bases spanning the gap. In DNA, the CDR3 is TGCGCCAGCAGTATACAGGGCTGGGAGACCCAGTACTTC. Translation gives CASSIQGWETQYF.

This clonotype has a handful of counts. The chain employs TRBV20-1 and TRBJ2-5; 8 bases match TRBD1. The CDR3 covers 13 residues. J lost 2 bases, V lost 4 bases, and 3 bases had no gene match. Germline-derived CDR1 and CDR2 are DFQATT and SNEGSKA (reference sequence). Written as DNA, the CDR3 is TGCAGTGCTACCGGACAGGGTCAAGAGACCCAGTACTTC. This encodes CSATGQGQETQYF.

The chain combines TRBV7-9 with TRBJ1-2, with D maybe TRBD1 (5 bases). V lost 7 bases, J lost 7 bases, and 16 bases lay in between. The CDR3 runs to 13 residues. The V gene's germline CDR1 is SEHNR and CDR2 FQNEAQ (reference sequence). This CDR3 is CASNLQERGGYTF. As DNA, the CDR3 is TGTGCCAGCAACCTTCAGGAAAGGGGTGGCTACACCTTC.

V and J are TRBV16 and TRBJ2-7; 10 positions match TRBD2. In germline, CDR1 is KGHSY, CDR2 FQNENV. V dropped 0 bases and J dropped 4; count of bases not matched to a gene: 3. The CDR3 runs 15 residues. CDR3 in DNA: TGTGCCAGCAGCCAATCCCTAGCGGGAGTATACGAGCAGTACTTC. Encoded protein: CASSQSLAGVYEQYF.

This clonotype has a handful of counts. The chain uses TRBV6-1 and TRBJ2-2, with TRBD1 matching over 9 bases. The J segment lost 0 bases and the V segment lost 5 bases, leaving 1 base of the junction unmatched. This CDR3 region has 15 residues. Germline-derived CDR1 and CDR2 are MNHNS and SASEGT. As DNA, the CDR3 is TGTGCCAGCAGTAGACAGGGGGCGAACACCGGGGAGCTGTTTTTT. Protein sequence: CASSRQGANTGELFF.

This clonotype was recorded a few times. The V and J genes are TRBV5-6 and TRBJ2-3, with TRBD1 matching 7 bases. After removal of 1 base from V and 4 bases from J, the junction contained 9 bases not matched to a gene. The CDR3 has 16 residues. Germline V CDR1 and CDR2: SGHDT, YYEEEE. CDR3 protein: CASSLYRGRAPDTQYF. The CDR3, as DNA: TGTGCCAGCAGCTTGTATAGGGGGCGTGCCCCAGATACGCAGTATTTT.

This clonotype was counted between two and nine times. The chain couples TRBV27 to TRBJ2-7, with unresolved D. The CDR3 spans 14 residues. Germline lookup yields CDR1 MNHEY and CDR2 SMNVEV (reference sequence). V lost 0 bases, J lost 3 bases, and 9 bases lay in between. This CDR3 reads CASSLSVRSYEQYF. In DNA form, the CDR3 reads TGTGCCAGCAGTTTATCAGTCAGGAGCTACGAGCAGTACTTC.

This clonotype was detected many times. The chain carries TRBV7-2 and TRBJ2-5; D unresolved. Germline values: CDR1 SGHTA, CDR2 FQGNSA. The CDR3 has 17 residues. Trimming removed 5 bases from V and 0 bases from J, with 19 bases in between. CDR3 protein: CASSILLGAQYQETQYF. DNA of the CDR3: TGTGCCAGCAGCATCCTTCTCGGTGCCCAATACCAAGAGACCCAGTACTTC.

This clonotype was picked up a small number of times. The CDR3 is CASSGPGQGAAGYTF. DNA of the CDR3: TGTGCCAGCTCCGGACCGGGACAGGGGGCCGCTGGCTACACCTTC. The rearrangement joins TRBV18 to TRBJ1-2; 12 nucleotides agree with TRBD1. The CDR3 is 15 amino acids. The germline gives CDR1 KGHSH, CDR2 LQKENI. The ends lost 6 bases at V and 7 bases at J; junction bases unmatched: 9.

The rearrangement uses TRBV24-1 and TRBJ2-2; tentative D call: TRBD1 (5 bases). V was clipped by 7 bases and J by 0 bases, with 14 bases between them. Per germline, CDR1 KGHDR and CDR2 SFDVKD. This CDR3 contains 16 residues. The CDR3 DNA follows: TGTGCCACCAGCAGAAACAGGAACACGAACACCGGGGAGCTGTTTTTT. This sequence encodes CATSRNRNTNTGELFF.

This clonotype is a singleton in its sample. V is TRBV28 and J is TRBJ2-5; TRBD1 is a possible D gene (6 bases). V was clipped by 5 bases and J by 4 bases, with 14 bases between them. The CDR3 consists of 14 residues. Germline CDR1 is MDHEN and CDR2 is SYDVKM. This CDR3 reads CASSPTGSSETQYF. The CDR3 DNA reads TGTGCCAGCAGTCCTACAGGGTCATCAGAGACCCAGTACTTC. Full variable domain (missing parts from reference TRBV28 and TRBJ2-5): DVKVTQSSRYLVKRTGEKVFLECVQDMDHENMFWYRQDPGLGLRLIYFSYDVKMKEKGDIPEGYSVSREKKERFSLILESASTNQTSMYLCASSPTGSSETQYFGPGTRLLVL.

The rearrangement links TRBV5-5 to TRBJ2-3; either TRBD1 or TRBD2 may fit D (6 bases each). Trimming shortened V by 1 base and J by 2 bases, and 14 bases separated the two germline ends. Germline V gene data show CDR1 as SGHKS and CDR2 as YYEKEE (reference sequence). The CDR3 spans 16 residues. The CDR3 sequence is CASSLYGPGATDTQYF. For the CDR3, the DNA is TGTGCCAGCAGCTTGTATGGTCCGGGGGCCACAGATACGCAGTATTTT.

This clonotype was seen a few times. The CDR3 nucleotides are TGCAGTGCCGGATCTAGGGGAGACCAGCCCCAGCATTTT. This sequence encodes CSAGSRGDQPQHF. This sequence joins TRBV20-1 and TRBJ1-5; tentatively, D is TRBD1 (5 bases). V shed 6 bases and J shed 7 bases, with 16 bases lying between them. The CDR3 extends over 13 amino acids. Germline-derived CDR1 and CDR2 are DFQATT and SNEGSKA (reference sequence).

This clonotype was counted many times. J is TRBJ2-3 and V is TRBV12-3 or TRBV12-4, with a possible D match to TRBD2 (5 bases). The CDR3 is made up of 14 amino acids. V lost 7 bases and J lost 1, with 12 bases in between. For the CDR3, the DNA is TGTGCCAGCACAGCTAGCTCCCGCACAGATACGCAGTATTTT. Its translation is CASTASSRTDTQYF.

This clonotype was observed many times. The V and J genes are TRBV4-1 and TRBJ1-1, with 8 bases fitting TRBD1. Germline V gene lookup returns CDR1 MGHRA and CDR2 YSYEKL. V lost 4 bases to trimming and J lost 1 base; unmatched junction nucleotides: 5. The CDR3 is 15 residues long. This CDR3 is CASSLRGTGNTEAFF. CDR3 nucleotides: TGCGCCAGCAGCCTCCGGGGGACAGGGAACACTGAAGCTTTCTTT.

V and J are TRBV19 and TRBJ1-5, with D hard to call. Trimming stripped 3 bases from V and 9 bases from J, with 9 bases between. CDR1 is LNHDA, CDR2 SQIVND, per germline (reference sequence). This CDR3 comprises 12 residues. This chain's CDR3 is CASSIFLGPQHF. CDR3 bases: TGTGCCAGTAGTATTTTTTTGGGGCCCCAGCATTTT.

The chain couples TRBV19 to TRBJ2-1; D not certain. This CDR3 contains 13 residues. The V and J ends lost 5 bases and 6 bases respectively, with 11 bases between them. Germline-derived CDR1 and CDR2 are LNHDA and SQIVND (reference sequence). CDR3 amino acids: CASSDQLFNEQFF. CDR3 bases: TGTGCCAGTAGTGACCAACTATTCAATGAGCAGTTCTTC.

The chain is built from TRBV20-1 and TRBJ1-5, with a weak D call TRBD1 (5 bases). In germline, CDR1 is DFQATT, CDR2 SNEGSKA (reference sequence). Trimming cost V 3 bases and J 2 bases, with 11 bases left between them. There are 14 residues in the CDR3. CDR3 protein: CSARGPVGNQPQHF. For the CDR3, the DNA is TGCAGTGCTAGGGGGCCGGTTGGCAATCAGCCCCAGCATTTT.

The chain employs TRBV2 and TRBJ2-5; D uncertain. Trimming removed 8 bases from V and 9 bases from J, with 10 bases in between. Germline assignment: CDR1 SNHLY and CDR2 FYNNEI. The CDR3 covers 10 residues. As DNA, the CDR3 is TGTGCCAGCCGTGGCCAGGCCCAGTACTTC. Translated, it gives CASRGQAQYF.

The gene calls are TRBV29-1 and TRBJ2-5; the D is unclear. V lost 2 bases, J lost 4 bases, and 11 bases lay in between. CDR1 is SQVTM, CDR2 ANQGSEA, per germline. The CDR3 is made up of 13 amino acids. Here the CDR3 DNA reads TGCAGCGTTGAACCCTCAGGTGGAGAGACCCAGTACTTC. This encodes CSVEPSGGETQYF.

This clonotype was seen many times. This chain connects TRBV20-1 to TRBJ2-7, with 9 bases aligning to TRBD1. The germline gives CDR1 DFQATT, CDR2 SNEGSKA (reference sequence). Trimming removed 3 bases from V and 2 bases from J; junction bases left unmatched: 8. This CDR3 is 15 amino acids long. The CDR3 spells CSARGGTGTTYEQYF. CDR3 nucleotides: TGCAGTGCTAGGGGGGGGACAGGGACAACCTACGAGCAGTACTTC.

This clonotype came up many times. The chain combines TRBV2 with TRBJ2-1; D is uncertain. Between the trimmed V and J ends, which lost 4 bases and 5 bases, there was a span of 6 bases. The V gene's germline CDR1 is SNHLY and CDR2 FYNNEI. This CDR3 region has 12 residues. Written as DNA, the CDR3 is TGTGCCAGCAGTGGACTGAACAATGAGCAGTTCTTC. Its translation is CASSGLNNEQFF.

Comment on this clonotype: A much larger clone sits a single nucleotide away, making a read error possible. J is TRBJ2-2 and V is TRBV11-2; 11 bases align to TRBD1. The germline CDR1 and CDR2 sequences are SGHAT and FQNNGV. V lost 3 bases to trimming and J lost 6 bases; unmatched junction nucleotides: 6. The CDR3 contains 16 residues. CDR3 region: CASSFGQGAVAGELFF. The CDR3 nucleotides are TGTGCCAGCAGCTTCGGACAGGGGGCTGTAGCCGGGGAGCTGTTTTTT.

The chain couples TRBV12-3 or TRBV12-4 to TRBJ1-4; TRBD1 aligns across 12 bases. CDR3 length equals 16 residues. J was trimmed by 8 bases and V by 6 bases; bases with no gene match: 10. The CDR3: CASSIEAGTGGEKLFF. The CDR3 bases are TGTGCCAGCAGCATAGAGGCCGGGACAGGGGGCGAAAAACTGTTTTTT.

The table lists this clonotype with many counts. The CDR3 region has the DNA TGTGCCACCAGTGACGGACAGCCGACCAGGGAGACCCAGTACTTC. It encodes CATSDGQPTRETQYF. The chain recombines TRBV24-1 with TRBJ2-5, with D possibly TRBD1 on 6 matching bases. This CDR3 comprises 15 residues. The germline V gene encodes CDR1 KGHDR and CDR2 SFDVKD. Trimming cost V 4 bases and J 5 bases, with 16 bases left between them.

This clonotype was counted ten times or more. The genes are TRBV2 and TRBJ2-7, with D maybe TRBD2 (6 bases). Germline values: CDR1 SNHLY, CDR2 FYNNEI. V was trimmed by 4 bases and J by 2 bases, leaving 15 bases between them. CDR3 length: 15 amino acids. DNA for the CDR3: TGTGCCAGCAGTGTCGCGGGGCACGGAACCTACGAGCAGTACTTC. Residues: CASSVAGHGTYEQYF.

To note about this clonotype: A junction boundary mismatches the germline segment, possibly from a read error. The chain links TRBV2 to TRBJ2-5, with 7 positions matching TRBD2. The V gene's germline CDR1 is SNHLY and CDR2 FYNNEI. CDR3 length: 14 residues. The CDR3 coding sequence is TGTGCCAGCAGGGAAGTTCGGGGGGTAGAGACCCAGTACTTC. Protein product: CASREVRGVETQYF.